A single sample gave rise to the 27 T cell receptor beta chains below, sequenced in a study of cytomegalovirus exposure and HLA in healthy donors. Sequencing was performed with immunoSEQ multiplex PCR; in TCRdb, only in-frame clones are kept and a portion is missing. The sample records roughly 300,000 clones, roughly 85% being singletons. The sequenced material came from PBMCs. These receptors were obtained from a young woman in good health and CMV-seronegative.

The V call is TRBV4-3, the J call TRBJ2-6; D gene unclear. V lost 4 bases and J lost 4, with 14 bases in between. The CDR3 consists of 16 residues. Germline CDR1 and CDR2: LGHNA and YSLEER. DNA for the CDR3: TGCGCCAGCAGCCCCACCCTCTACGGGGGGGCCAACGTCCTGACTTTC. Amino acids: CASSPTLYGGANVLTF.

The CDR3 here is CASSLQGANQPQHF. The CDR3 coding sequence is TGTGCCAGCAGTTTGCAAGGGGCGAATCAGCCCCAGCATTTT. The V gene is TRBV27, the J gene TRBJ1-5; weak D call: TRBD1 (5 bases). The V and J ends lost 3 bases and 4 bases respectively, with 10 bases between them. Germline loops: CDR1 MNHEY, CDR2 SMNVEV (reference sequence). The CDR3 contains 14 residues.

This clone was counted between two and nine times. The CDR3 sequence is CASSDGQGYEQYF. CDR3 DNA: TGTGCCAGCAGTGATGGGCAGGGCTACGAGCAGTACTTC. The rearrangement joins TRBV6-1 to TRBJ2-7, with D possibly TRBD1 on 5 matching bases. V was cut by 3 bases and J by 3 bases, with 9 bases left in between. CDR1 and CDR2 from the germline V gene are MNHNS and SASEGT. The CDR3 loop spans 13 amino acids.

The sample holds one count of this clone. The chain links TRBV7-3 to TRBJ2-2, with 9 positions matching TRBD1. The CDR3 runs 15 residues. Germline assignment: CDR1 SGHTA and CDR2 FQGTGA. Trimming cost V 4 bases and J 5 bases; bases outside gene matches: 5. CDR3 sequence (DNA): TGTGCCAGCAGCTCGACAGGGGGAAATACCGGGGAGCTGTTTTTT. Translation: CASSSTGGNTGELFF. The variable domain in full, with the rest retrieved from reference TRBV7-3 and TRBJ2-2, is GAGVSQTPSNKVTEKGKYVELRCDPISGHTALYWYRQSLGQGPEFLIYFQGTGAADDSGLPNDRFFAVRPEGSVSTLKIQRTERGDSAVYLCASSSTGGNTGELFFGEGSRLTVL.

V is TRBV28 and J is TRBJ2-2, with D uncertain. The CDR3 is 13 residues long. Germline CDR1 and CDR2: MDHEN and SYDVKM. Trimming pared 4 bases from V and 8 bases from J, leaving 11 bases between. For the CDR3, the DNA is TGTGCCAGCAGTTCTACGCTGCGGGGGGAGCTGTTTTTT. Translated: CASSSTLRGELFF.

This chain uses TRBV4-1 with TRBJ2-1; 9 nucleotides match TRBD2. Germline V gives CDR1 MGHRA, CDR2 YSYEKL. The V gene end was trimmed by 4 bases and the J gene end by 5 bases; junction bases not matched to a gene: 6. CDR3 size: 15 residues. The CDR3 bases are TGCGCCAGCAGCCTCGGACTAGCGCAACACAATGAGCAGTTCTTC. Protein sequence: CASSLGLAQHNEQFF.

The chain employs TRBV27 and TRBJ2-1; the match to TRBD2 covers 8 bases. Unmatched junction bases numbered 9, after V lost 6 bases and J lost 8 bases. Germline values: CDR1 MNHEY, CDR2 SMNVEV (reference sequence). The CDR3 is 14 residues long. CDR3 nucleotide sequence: TGTGCCAGCAGGCCGGGACTAGAGGCCTATGAGCAGTTCTTC. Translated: CASRPGLEAYEQFF.

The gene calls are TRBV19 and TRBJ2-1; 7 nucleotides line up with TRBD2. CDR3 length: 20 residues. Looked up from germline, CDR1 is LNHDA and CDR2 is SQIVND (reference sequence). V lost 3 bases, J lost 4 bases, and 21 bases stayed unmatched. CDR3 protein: CASSIGPSGKPSTRYNEQFF. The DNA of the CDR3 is TGTGCCAGTAGTATCGGGCCTAGCGGAAAACCATCAACCCGATACAATGAGCAGTTCTTC.

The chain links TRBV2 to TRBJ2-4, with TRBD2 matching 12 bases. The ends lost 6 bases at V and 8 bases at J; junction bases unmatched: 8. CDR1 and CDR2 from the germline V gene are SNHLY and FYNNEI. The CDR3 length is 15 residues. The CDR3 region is CASSSTSGRRYIQYF. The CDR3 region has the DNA TGTGCCAGCAGCTCGACTAGCGGGAGAAGATACATTCAGTACTTC.

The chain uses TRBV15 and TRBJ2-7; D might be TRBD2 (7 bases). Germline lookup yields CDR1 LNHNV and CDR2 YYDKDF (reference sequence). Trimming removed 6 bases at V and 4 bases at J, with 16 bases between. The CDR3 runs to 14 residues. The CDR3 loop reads CATRMEGRGYEQYF. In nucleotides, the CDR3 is TGTGCCACCAGGATGGAGGGGAGGGGGTACGAGCAGTACTTC. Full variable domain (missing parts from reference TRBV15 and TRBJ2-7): DAMVIQNPRYQVTQFGKPVTLSCSQTLNHNVMYWYQQKSSQAPKLLFHYYDKDFNNEADTPDNFQSRRPNTSFCFLDIRSPGLGDTAMYLCATRMEGRGYEQYFGPGTRLTVT.

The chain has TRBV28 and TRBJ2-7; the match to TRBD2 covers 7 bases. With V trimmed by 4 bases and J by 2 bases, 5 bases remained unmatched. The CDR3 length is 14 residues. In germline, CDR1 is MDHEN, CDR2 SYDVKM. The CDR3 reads CASSSQGGPYEQYF. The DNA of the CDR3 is TGTGCCAGCAGTTCCCAGGGAGGGCCCTACGAGCAGTACTTC.

The CDR3 is CASSPLAGVDNEQFF. The CDR3 DNA reads as TGTGCCAGCTCCCCTCTAGCGGGAGTTGACAATGAGCAGTTCTTC. This chain connects TRBV18 to TRBJ2-1; TRBD2 matches 10 bases. The CDR3 length is 15 residues. The germline gives CDR1 KGHSH, CDR2 LQKENI. J lost 5 bases, V lost 6 bases, and 7 bases had no gene match.

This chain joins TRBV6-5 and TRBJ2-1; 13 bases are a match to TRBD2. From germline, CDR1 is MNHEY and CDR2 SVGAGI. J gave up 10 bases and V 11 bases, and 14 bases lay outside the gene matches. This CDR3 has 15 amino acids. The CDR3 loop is CARTSGSPGGREQFF. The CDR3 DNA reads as TGTGCCCGGACTAGCGGGAGCCCCGGAGGTCGGGAGCAGTTCTTC.

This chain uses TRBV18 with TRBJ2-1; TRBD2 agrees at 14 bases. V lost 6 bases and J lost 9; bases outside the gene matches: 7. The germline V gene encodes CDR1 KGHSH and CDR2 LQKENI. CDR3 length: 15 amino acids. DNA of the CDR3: TGTGCCAGCTCCCAAGGACTAGCGGGAGGTGTTGAGCAGTTCTTC. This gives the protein CASSQGLAGGVEQFF.

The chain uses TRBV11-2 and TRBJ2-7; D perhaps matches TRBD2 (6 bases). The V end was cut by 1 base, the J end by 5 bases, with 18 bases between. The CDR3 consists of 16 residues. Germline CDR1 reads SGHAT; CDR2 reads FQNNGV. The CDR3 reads CASSLVFKNGGDEQYF. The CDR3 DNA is TGTGCCAGCAGCTTAGTATTTAAAAACGGGGGAGACGAGCAGTACTTC.

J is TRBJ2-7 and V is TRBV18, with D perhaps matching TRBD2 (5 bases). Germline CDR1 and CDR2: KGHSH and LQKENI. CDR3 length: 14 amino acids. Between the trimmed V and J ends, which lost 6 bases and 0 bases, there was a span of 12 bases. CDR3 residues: CASSPRAISYEQYF. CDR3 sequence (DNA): TGTGCCAGCTCCCCGAGGGCGATCTCCTACGAGCAGTACTTC.

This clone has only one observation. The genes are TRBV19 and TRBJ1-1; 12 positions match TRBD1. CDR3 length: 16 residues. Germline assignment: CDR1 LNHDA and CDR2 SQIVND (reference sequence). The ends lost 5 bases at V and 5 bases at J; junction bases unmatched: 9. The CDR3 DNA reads TGTGCCAGTAGTGCCCGGGACAGGGGGCGGCAGACTGAAGCTTTCTTT. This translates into CASSARDRGRQTEAFF.

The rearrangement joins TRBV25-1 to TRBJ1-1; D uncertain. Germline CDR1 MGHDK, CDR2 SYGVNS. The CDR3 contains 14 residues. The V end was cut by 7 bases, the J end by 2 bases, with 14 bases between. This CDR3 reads CASTGDGLNTEAFF. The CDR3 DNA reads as TGTGCCAGCACCGGTGACGGACTTAACACTGAAGCTTTCTTT.

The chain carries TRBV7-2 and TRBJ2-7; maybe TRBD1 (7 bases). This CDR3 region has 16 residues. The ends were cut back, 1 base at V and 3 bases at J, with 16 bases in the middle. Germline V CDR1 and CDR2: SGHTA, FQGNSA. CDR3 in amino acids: CASSLEEGAIGYEQYF. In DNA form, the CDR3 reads TGTGCCAGCAGCTTAGAGGAGGGGGCGATCGGCTACGAGCAGTACTTC.

The CDR3 DNA follows: TGTGCCAGCAGCCACATCGCCGGGGGGCCTAATGGCTACACCTTC. Its protein is CASSHIAGGPNGYTF. This chain connects TRBV14 to TRBJ1-2, with D perhaps TRBD1 (6 bases). This CDR3 region has 15 residues. In germline, CDR1 is SGHDN, CDR2 FVKESK. The V end lost 3 bases, the J end lost 6 bases, and 17 bases lay between the germline ends.

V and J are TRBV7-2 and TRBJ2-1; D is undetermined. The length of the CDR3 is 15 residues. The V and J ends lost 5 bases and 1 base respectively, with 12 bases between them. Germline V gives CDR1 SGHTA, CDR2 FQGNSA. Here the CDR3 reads CASSPQAVSYNEQFF. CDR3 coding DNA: TGTGCCAGCAGCCCCCAGGCTGTATCCTACAATGAGCAGTTCTTC.

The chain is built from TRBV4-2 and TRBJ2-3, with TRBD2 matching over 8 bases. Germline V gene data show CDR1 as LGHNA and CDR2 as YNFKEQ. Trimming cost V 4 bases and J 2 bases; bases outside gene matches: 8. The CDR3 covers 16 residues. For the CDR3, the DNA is TGTGCCAGCAGCCCCCGTACACTAGCGGACACAGATACGCAGTATTTT. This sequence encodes CASSPRTLADTDTQYF.

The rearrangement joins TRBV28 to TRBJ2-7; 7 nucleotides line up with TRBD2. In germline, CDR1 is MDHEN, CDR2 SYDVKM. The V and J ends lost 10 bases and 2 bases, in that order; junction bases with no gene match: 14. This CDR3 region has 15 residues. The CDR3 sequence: CATTSPLADTYEQYF. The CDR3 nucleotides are TGTGCCACCACGTCCCCCCTAGCGGACACCTACGAGCAGTACTTC.

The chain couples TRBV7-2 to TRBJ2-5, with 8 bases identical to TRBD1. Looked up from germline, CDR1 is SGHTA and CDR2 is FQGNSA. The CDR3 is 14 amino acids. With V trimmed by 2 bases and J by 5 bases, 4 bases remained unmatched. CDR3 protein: CASSLQGARETQYF. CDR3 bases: TGTGCCAGCAGCTTACAGGGGGCCAGGGAGACCCAGTACTTC.

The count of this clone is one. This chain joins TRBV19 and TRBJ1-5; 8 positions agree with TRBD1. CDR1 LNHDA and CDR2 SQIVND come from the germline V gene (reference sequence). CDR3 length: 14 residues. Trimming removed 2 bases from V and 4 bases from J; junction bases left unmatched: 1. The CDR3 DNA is TGTGCCAGTAGTATACAGGGGGCGAATCAGCCCCAGCATTTT. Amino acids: CASSIQGANQPQHF.

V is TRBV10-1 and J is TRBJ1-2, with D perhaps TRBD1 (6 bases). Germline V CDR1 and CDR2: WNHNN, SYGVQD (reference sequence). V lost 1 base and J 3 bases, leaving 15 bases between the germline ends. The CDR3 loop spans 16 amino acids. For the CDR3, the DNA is TGCGCCAGCAGTGAGTTGGTCCAGGGGTTCTACTATGGCTACACCTTC. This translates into CASSELVQGFYYGYTF.

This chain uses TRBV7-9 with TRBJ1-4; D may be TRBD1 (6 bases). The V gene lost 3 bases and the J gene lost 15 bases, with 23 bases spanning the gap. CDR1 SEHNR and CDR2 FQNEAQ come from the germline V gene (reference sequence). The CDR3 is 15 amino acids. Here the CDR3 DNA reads TGTGCCAGCAGCTTGGGGCAAACAGGGTTGTCCGGTTTGTTTTTT. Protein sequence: CASSLGQTGLSGLFF.